This T cell receptor (beta chain) was profiled in a study of early T cells in non-severe SARS-CoV-2 infection. On the study more broadly: Unsorted whole-blood RNA was sequenced in bulk, leaving chains unpaired.

Germline CDR1 is LNHDA and CDR2 is SQIVND (reference sequence). The CDR3 is made up of 14 amino acids. V lost 5 bases and J lost 8; bases outside the gene matches: 9. Study-level points and caveats: In VDJdb matching, anti-spike CD8 responses were favored while private and CD4 specificities went missing.

In regard to this clonotype: Its matching antigen is unknown.

In the library, individual cDNA molecules carried attached unique molecular identifiers. In TCRdb, the 5' RACE reads were re-called with MiXCR into one record per CDR3 protein. The data show 50,000 to 70,000 distinct CDR3 sequences, about 8.4% seen once. Material: whole blood. This TCR was recovered from an adult who was a healthcare worker with PCR-confirmed SARS-CoV-2 infection or an uninfected control (not recorded which). The V gene is TRBV19, the J gene TRBJ2-4, with 7 nucleotides matching TRBD1. DNA of the CDR3: TGTGCCAGTAGTCTCCGGACAGGATGGGACATTCAGTACTTC. It encodes CASSLRTGWDIQYF.